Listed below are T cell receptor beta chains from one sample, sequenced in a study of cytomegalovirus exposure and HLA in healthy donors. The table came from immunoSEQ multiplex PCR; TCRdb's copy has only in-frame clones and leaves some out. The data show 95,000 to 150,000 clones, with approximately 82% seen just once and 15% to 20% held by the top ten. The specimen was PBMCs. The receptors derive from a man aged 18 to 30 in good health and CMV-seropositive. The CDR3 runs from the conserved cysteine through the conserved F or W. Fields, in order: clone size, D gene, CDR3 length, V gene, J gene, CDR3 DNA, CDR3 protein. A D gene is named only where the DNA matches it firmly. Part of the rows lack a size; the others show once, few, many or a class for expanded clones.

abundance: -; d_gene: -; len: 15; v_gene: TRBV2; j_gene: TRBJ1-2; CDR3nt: TGTGCCAGCAGTCCCCGACAGGAGACGGGGTATGGCTACACCTTC; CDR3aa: CASSPRQETGYGYTF
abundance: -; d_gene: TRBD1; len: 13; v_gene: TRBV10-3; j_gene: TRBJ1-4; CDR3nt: TGTGCCATCAGGACAGGGTCCAATGAAAAACTGTTTTTT; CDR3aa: CAIRTGSNEKLFF
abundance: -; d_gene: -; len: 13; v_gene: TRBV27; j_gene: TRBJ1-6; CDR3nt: TGTGCCAGCAGTTGGAGGGATTATTCACCCCTCCACTTT; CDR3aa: CASSWRDYSPLHF
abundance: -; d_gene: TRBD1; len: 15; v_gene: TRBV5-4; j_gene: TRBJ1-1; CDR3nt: TGTGCCAGCAGCTCCCCAGGGACAGGGGCTACTGAAGCTTTCTTT; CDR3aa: CASSSPGTGATEAFF
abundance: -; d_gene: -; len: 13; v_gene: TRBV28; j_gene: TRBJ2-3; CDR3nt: TGTGCCAGCAGGGGGGCAGGCACAGATACGCAGTATTTT; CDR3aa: CASRGAGTDTQYF
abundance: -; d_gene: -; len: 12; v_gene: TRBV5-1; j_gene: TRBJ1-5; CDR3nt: TGCGCCAGCAGTTTGGACGGTCAGCCCCAGCATTTT; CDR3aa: CASSLDGQPQHF
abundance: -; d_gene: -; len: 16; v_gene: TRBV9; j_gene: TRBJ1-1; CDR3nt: TGTGCCAGCAGCGTAGAGATTGGACAGATGAACACTGAAGCTTTCTTT; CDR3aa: CASSVEIGQMNTEAFF
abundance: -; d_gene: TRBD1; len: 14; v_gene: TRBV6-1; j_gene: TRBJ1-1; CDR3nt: TGTGCCAGCAGTGCGGGACAGCGAAACACTGAAGCTTTCTTT; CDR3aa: CASSAGQRNTEAFF
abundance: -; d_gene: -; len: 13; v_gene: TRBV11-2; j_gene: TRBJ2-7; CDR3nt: TGTGCCAGCAGCTTTTCCGATAACTACGAGCAGTACTTC; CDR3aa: CASSFSDNYEQYF
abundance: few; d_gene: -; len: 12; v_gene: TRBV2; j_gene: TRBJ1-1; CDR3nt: TGTGCCAGCAGTGGCGGCGGGACTGAAGCTTTCTTT; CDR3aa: CASSGGGTEAFF
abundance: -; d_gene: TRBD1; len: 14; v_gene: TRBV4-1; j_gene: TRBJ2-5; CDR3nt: TGCGCCAGCAGCCAAGGGACAGGGGAAGAGACCCAGTACTTC; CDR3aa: CASSQGTGEETQYF
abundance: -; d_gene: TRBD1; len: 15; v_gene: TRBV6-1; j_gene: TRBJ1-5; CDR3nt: TGTGCCAGCAAGGAGAGGACAGGGGTCAATCAGCCCCAGCATTTT; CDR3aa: CASKERTGVNQPQHF
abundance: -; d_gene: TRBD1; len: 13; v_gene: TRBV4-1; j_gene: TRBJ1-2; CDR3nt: TGCGCCAGCAGCCAGACAGGGGGCTTTGGCTACACCTTC; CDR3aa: CASSQTGGFGYTF
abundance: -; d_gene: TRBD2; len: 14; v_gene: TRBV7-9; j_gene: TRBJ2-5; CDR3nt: TGTGCCTGCCAAGGCGGGGGGGCGCGAGAGACCCAGTACTTC; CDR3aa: CACQGGGARETQYF
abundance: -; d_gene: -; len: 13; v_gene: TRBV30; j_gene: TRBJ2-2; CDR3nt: TGTGCCTGGAGTGTACAGGCCTGGGGGGAGCTGTTTTTT; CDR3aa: CAWSVQAWGELFF
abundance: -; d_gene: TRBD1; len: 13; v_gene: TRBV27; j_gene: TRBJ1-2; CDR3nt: TGTGCCAGCAGTTTAAACAGGGGTGATGGCTACACCTTC; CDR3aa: CASSLNRGDGYTF
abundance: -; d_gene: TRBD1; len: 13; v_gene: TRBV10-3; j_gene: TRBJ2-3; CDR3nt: TGTGCCGCGGCGGACAGGGTCACAGATACGCAGTATTTT; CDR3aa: CAAADRVTDTQYF
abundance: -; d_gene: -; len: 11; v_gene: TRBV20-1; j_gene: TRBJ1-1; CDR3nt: TGCAGTGCTAGGAGGGACTTTGAAGCTTTCTTT; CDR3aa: CSARRDFEAFF
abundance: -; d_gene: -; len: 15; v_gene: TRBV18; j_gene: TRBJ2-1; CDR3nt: TGTGCCAGCTCGTCCAGGACTGGCTCCTACAATGAGCAGTTCTTC; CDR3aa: CASSSRTGSYNEQFF
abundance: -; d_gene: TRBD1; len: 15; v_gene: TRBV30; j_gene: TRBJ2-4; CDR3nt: TGTGCCTGGAGTGAGGGGGACAGGCGGAGTGACATTCAGTACTTC; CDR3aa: CAWSEGDRRSDIQYF
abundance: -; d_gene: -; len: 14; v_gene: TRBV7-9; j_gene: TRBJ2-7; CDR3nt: TGTGCCAGCAGCCACGAGGACAGCTCCTACGAGCAGTACTTC; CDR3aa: CASSHEDSSYEQYF
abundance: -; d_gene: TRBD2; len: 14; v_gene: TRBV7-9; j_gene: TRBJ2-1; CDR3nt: TGTGCCAGCACCCTAGCGGGGGGTATCAATGAGCAGTTCTTC; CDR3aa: CASTLAGGINEQFF
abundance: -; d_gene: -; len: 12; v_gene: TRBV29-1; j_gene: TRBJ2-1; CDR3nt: TGCAGCGCCCGACTCGTCTACAATGAGCAGTTCTTC; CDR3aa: CSARLVYNEQFF
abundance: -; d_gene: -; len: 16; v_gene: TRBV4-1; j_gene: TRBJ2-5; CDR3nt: TGCGCCAGCAGACCAGCATTAGCGGCCTCACAAGAGACCCAGTACTTC; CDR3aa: CASRPALAASQETQYF
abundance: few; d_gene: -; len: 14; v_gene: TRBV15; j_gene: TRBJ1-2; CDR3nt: TGTGCCACCAGCCTTGGGACTACTAGGGTTGGCTACACCTTC; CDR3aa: CATSLGTTRVGYTF
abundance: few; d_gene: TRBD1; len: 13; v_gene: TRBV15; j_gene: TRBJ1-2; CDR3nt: TGTGCCACCAGACGACAGGGGGCGGAGGGCTACACCTTC; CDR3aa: CATRRQGAEGYTF
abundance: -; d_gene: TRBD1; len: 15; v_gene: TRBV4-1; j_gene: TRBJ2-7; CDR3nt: TGCGCCAGCAGCCAACCTCGGGACAGGGGCTACGAGCAGTACTTC; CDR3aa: CASSQPRDRGYEQYF
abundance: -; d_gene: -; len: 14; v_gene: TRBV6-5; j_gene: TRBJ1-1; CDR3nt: TGTGCCAGCAGTTACGGGCAGGGGAGCGCTGAAGCTTTCTTT; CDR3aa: CASSYGQGSAEAFF
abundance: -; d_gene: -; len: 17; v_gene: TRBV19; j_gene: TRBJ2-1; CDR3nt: TGTGCCAGTAGTATAGTGTTAGCGGACCGCAAAAACAATGAGCAGTTCTTC; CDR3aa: CASSIVLADRKNNEQFF
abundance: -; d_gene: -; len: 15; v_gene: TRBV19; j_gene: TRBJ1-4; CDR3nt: TGTGCCAGTAGTACAGGGATTGCAACTAATGAAAAACTGTTTTTT; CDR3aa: CASSTGIATNEKLFF
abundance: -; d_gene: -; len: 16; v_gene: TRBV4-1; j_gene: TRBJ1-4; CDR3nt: TGCGCCAGCAGCCTGCGGGGGGGATTGGAGAATGAAAAACTGTTTTTT; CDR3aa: CASSLRGGLENEKLFF
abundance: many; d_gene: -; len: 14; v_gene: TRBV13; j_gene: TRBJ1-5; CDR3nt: TGTGCCAGCAGCTTAGGGGAGTTCAATCAGCCCCAGCATTTT; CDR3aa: CASSLGEFNQPQHF
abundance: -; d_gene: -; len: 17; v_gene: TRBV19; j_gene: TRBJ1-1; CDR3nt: TGTGCCAGTAGTATCCTCCGTACTCGAAGTCCGAACACTGAAGCTTTCTTT; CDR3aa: CASSILRTRSPNTEAFF
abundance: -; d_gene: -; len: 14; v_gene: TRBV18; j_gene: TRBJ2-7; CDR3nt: TGTGCCAGCTCAGCGGCCGGAGTTTCCTACGAGCAGTACTTC; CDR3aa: CASSAAGVSYEQYF
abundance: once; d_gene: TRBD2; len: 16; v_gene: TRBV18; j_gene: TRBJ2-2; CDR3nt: TGTGCCAGCTCACGGTTAGCGGGGATGAACACCGGGGAGCTGTTTTTT; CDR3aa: CASSRLAGMNTGELFF
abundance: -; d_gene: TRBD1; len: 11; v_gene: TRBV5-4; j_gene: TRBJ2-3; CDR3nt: TGTGCCAGCGCACAGGGGCTCACGCAGTATTTT; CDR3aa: CASAQGLTQYF
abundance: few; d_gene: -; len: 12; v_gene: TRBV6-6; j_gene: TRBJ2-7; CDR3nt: TGTGCCAGCAGCGCAACTAGGCGGGAGCAGTACTTC; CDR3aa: CASSATRREQYF
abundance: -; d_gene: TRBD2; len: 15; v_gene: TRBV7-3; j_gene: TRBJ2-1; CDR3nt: TGTGCCAGCAGCTTAACCTCTAGCGGGGGGGCTGAGCAGTTCTTC; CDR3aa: CASSLTSSGGAEQFF
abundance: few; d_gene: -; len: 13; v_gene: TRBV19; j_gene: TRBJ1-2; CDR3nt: TGTGCCAGTAGCCCGGGGGAGCACTATGGCTACACCTTC; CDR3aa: CASSPGEHYGYTF
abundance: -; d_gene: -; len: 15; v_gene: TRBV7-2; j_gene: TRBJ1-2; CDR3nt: TGTGCCAGCAGCCCGGTGCTGGAGGGCGGCTATGGCTACACCTTC; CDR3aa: CASSPVLEGGYGYTF
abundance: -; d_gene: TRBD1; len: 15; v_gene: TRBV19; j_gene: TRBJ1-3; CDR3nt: TGTGCCACCGCCGAAGGGGGCGCGGGTGGAAACACCATATATTTT; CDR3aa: CATAEGGAGGNTIYF
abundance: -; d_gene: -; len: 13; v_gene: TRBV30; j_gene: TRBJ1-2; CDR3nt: TGTGCCTGGAGTGTTAACTCTAACTATGGCTACACCTTC; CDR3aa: CAWSVNSNYGYTF
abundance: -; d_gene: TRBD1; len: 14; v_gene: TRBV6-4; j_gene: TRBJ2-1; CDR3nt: TGTGCCAGCAGTGACTCGACAGGGGGCAATGAGCAGTTCTTC; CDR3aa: CASSDSTGGNEQFF
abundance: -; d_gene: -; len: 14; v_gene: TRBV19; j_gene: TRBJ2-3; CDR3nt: TGTGCCAGTAGTATTTCTCAGGGGACAGATACGCAGTATTTT; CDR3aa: CASSISQGTDTQYF
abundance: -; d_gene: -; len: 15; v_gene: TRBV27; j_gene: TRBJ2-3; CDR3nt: TGTGCCAGCAGTTTAGGTCCTAGCGGCACAGATACGCAGTATTTT; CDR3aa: CASSLGPSGTDTQYF
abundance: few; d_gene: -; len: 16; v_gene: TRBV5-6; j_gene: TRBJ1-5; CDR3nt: TGTGCCAGCAGCTTGGGAGATAAATCTCTCAATCAGCCCCAGCATTTT; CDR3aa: CASSLGDKSLNQPQHF
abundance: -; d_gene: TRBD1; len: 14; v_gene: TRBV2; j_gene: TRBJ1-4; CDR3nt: TGTGCCAGCAGTGATGGGGACAGATACGAAAAACTGTTTTTT; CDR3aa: CASSDGDRYEKLFF
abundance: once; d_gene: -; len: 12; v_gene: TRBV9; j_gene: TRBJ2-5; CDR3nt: TGTGCCAGCAGCCCCCAGGGGGAGACCCAGTACTTC; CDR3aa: CASSPQGETQYF
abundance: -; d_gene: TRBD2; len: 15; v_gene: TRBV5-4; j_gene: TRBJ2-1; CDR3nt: TGTGCCAGCAGCTTTCAGTTCGGGGGGGGGAATGAGCAGTTCTTC; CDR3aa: CASSFQFGGGNEQFF
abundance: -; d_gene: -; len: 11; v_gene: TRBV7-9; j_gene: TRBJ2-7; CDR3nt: TGTGCCGGGACAAGCTCTTACGAGCAGTACTTC; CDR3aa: CAGTSSYEQYF
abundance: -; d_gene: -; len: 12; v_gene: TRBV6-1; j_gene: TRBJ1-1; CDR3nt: TGTGCCAGCAGTATTATGAACACTGAAGCTTTCTTT; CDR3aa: CASSIMNTEAFF
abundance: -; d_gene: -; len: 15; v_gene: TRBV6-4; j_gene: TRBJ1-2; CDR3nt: TGTGCCAGCAGTGACTATCCTGGGGGCGCGGTTGGCTACACCTTC; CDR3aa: CASSDYPGGAVGYTF
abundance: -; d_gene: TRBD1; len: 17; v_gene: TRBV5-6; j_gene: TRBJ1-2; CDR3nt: TGTGCCAGCAGCTTGTACTCGGACCAGGGGGCGGGCTATGGCTACACCTTC; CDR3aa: CASSLYSDQGAGYGYTF
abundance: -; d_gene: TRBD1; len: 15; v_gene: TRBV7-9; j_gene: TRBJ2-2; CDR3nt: TGTGCCAGCTTAGGGGGCAGGTCCGTCGCCGGGGAGCTGTTTTTT; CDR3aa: CASLGGRSVAGELFF
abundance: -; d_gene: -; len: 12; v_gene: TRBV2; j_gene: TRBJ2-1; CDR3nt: TGTGCCAGCAGTGAGCAGGGATGGGAGCAGTTCTTC; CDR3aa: CASSEQGWEQFF